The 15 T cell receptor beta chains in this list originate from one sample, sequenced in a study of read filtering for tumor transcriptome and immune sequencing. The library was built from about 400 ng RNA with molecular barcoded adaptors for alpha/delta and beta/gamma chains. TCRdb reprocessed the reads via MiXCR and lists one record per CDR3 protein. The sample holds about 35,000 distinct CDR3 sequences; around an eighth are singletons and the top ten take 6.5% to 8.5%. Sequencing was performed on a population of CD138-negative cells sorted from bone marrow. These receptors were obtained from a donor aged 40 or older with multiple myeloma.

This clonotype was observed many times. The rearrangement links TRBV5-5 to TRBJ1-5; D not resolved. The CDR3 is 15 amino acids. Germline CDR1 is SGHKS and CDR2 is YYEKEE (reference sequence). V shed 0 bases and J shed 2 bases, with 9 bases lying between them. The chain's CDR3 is CASSLGLTRNQPQHF. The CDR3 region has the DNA TGTGCCAGCAGCTTGGGACTGACACGCAATCAGCCCCAGCATTTT.

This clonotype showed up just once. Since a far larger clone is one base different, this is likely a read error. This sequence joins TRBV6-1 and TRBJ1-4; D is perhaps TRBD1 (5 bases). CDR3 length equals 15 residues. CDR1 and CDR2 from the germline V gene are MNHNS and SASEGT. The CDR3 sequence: CASSLAGSTNEQLFF. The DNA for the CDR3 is TGTGCCAGCAGTCTCGCAGGGTCGACTAATGAACAACTGTTTTTT.

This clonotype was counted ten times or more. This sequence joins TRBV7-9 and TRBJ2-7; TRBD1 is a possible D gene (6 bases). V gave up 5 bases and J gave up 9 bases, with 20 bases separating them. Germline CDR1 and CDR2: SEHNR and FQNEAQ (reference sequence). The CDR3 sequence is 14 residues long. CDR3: CASSKQGIYEGQYF. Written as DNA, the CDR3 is TGTGCCAGCAGCAAACAGGGAATCTACGAAGGGCAGTACTTC.

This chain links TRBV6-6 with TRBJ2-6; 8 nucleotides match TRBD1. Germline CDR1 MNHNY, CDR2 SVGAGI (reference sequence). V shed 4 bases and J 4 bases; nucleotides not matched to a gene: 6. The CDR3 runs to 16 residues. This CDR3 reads CASSLQGAHGANVLTF. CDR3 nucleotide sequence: TGTGCCAGCAGTTTGCAGGGGGCTCACGGGGCCAACGTCCTGACTTTC.

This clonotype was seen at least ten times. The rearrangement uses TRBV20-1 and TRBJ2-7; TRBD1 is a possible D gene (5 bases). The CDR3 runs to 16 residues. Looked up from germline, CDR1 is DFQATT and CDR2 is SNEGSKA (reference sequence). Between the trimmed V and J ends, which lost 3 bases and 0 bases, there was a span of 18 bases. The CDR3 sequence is CSASPNQGLNSYEQYF. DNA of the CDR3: TGCAGTGCTAGTCCTAACCAGGGCCTGAACTCCTACGAGCAGTACTTC.

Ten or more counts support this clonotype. The CDR3 region is CASSQSPGGYEQYF. For the CDR3, the DNA is TGTGCCAGCAGCCAATCGCCAGGGGGCTACGAGCAGTACTTC. The rearrangement joins TRBV16 to TRBJ2-7; 7 nucleotides agree with TRBD1. The CDR3 is 14 residues long. With 0 bases clipped from V and 3 bases from J, the junction kept 2 bases outside the gene matches. Germline V gene sequence: CDR1 KGHSY, CDR2 FQNENV.

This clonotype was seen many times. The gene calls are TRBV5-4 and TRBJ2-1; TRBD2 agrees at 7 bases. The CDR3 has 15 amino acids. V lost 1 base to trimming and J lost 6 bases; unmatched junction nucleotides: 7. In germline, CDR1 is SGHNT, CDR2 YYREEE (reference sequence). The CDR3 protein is CASSLPPSSGNEQFF. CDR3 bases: TGTGCCAGCAGCTTGCCCCCTTCTAGCGGCAATGAGCAGTTCTTC.

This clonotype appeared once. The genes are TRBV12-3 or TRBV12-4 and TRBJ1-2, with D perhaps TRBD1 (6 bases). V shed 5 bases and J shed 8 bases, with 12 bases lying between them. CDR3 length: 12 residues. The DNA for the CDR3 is TGTGCCAGCAGTCCCTCGGACAGAGGCTACACCTTC. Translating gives CASSPSDRGYTF.

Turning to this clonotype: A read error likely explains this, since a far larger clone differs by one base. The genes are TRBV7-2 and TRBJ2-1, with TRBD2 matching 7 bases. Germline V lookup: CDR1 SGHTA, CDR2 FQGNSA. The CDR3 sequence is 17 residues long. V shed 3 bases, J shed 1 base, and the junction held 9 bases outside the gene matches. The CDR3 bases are TGTGCCAGCAGCTTCCCGGAACTAGCGCTTTCCTACAATGAGCAGTTCTTC. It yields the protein CASSFPELALSYNEQFF.

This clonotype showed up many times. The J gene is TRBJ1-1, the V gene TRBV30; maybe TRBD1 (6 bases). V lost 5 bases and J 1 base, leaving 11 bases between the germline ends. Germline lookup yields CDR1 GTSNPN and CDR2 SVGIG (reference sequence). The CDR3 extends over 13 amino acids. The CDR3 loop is CAWLDRPNTEAFF. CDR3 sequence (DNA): TGTGCCTGGCTAGACAGGCCGAACACTGAAGCTTTCTTT.

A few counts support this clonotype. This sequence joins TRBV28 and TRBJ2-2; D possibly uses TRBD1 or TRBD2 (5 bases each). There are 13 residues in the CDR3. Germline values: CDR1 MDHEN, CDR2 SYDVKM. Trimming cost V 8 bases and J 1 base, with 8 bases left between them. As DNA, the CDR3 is TGTGCCAGCGAGGGGCAGAACACCGGGGAGCTGTTTTTT. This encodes CASEGQNTGELFF.

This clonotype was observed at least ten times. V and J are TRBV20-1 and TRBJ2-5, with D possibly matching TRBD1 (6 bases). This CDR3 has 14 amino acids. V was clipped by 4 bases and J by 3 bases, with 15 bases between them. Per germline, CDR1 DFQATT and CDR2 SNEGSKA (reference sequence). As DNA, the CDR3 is TGCAGTGCTACTGGACAGCCACCCAAAGAGACCCAGTACTTC. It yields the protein CSATGQPPKETQYF.

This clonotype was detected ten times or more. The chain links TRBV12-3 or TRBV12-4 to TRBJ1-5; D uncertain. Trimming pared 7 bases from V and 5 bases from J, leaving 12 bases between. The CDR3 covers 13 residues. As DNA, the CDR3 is TGTGCCAGCAACCACTGGAGGGATCAGCCCCAGCATTTT. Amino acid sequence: CASNHWRDQPQHF.

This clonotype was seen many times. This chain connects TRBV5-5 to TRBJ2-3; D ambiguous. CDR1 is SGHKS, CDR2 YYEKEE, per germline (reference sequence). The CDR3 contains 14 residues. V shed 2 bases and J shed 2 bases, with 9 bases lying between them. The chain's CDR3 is CASSFRGATDTQYF. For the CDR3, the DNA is TGTGCCAGCAGCTTCCGCGGAGCCACAGATACGCAGTATTTT.

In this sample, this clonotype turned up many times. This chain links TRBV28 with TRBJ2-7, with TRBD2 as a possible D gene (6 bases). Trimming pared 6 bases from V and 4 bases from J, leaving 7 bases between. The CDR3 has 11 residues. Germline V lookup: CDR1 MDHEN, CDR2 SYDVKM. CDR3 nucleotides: TGTGCCAGCAGGGAGGGGTACGAGCAGTACTTC. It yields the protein CASREGYEQYF.